This TCR beta chain emerged from a study of shared clonotypes between healthy human individuals. Trimming took 0 bases from V and 0 from J; bases not matched to a gene: 3. The CDR3 totals 16 residues. Germline CDR1 reads SGDLS; CDR2 reads YYNGEE. Some clones are missing from TCRdb's copy, which holds only in-frame ones; the method was immunoSEQ multiplex PCR. The table shows about 300,000 clones, with around 74% occurring only once. The material sequenced was memory CD4+ T cells sorted from blood. Subset described: CD45RA-negative fraction. This chain connects TRBV9 to TRBJ2-1, with 7 bases lining up with TRBD2. This receptor was obtained from a man younger than 40 in good health. The CDR3 sequence is CASSVEPGGSYNEQFF. The CDR3 DNA follows: TGTGCCAGCAGCGTAGAACCGGGGGGCTCCTACAATGAGCAGTTCTTC.